These 23 T cell receptor beta chains came from one sample sequenced in a study of T cells in pancreatic ductal adenocarcinoma. The selected patients with pancreatic ductal adenocarcinoma had surgery but no neoadjuvant therapy. Profiled with immunoSEQ multiplex PCR; TCRdb holds only in-frame clones, not every one. The table records roughly 5,000 clones, 65% to 85% of them present only once. The sample taken for sequencing was pancreatic tumor tissue. These receptors were obtained from a human donor with pancreatic ductal adenocarcinoma. The donor label of this sample is uncertain.

This rearrangement joins TRBV4-2 to TRBJ1-4, with D possibly being TRBD1 (6 bases). From germline, CDR1 is LGHNA and CDR2 YNFKEQ. There are 17 residues in the CDR3. The V end was cut by 1 base, the J end by 5 bases, with 17 bases between. The CDR3 nucleotides read TGTGCCAGCAGCCAAGCGAATTACCGGGACAAGAATGAAAAACTGTTTTTT. Its protein is CASSQANYRDKNEKLFF.

The chain carries TRBV7-9 and TRBJ2-2; 9 bases agree with TRBD1. The ends lost 3 bases at V and 6 bases at J; junction bases unmatched: 8. The germline gives CDR1 SEHNR, CDR2 FQNEAQ (reference sequence). CDR3 length: 16 residues. CDR3 DNA: TGTGCCAGCAGCTTTGGGACAGGGATCGGGGCCGGGGAGCTGTTTTTT. Encoded protein: CASSFGTGIGAGELFF.

This clone was picked up a small number of times. The gene calls are TRBV19 and TRBJ2-1; 10 positions match TRBD1. V shed 3 bases, J shed 8 bases, and the junction held 7 bases outside the gene matches. Germline-derived CDR1 and CDR2 are LNHDA and SQIVND (reference sequence). The CDR3 totals 15 residues. CDR3 sequence reads: CASSINGQGGDEQFF. As DNA, the CDR3 is TGTGCCAGTAGTATCAATGGACAGGGGGGCGATGAGCAGTTCTTC.

The chain carries TRBV7-9 and TRBJ2-2; a weak D match, TRBD1 (6 bases). CDR1 is SEHNR and CDR2 is FQNEAQ in the germline V gene (reference sequence). This CDR3 has 16 amino acids. The V gene lost 5 bases and the J gene lost 4 bases, with 17 bases spanning the gap. In DNA form, the CDR3 reads TGTGCCAGCAGCCCCCCGGGCAGGGGAATCACCGGGGAGCTGTTTTTT. Protein sequence: CASSPPGRGITGELFF. Full variable domain (outside the CDR3, taken from reference TRBV7-9 and TRBJ2-2): DTGVSQNPRHKITKRGQNVTFRCDPISEHNRLYWYRQTLGQGPEFLTYFQNEAQLEKSRLLSDRFSAERPKGSFSTLEIQRTEQGDSAMYLCASSPPGRGITGELFFGEGSRLTVL.

The genes are TRBV6-6 and TRBJ1-5; D uncertain. Trimming took 0 bases from V and 7 from J, leaving 4 bases between them. CDR3 length: 12 amino acids. Per germline, CDR1 MNHNY and CDR2 SVGAGI (reference sequence). The CDR3 nucleotides read TGTGCCAGCAGTTACTCGGGACAGCCCCAGCATTTT. It yields the protein CASSYSGQPQHF.

This clone has more than one count but fewer than ten. The rearrangement joins TRBV2 to TRBJ1-2; D unresolved. CDR3 size: 13 residues. Germline V CDR1 and CDR2: SNHLY, FYNNEI. Trimming cost V 3 bases and J 1 base, with 6 bases left between them. CDR3 nucleotide sequence: TGTGCCAGCAGTGAGGGAATTAACTATGGCTACACCTTC. Residues: CASSEGINYGYTF.

The chain uses TRBV2 and TRBJ2-1; possibly TRBD2 for D (6 bases). The CDR3 is 14 amino acids. Germline V gives CDR1 SNHLY, CDR2 FYNNEI. With 9 bases removed from V and 10 bases from J, the gap between germline ends came to 22 bases. The CDR3 DNA sequence: TGTGCCAGACCTTTTCTTGGAGGGAGAGTCGAGCAGTTCTTC. This sequence encodes CARPFLGGRVEQFF.

V gene TRBV4-2 combines with J gene TRBJ2-7, with TRBD1 matching 7 bases. Germline V lookup: CDR1 LGHNA, CDR2 YNFKEQ. Losses at the gene ends were 1 base for V and 5 bases for J; bases not matched to a gene: 8. This CDR3 region has 15 residues. The CDR3 loop reads CASSQGVDRANEQYF. The CDR3 region has the DNA TGTGCCAGCAGCCAAGGCGTTGACAGGGCCAACGAGCAGTACTTC.

The V call is TRBV28, the J call TRBJ2-7; perhaps TRBD2 as D (6 bases). Between the trimmed V and J ends, which lost 3 bases and 5 bases, there was a span of 8 bases. This CDR3 is 12 amino acids long. Per the germline V gene, CDR1 is MDHEN and CDR2 is SYDVKM. The CDR3 protein is CASSLASDEQYF. CDR3 bases: TGTGCCAGCAGTTTGGCTAGCGACGAGCAGTACTTC.

The chain employs TRBV7-2 and TRBJ1-1; the D is unclear. Per the germline V gene, CDR1 is SGHTA and CDR2 is FQGNSA. The CDR3 has 10 residues. V lost 4 bases and J 10 bases, leaving 7 bases between the germline ends. CDR3 in amino acids: CASSSGRAFF. The DNA of the CDR3 is TGTGCCAGCAGCTCCGGACGAGCTTTCTTT.

The CDR3 loop is CSVEGRDRGTNTGELFF. The DNA of the CDR3 is TGCAGCGTTGAAGGCCGGGACAGGGGAACGAACACCGGGGAGCTGTTTTTT. This chain uses TRBV29-1 with TRBJ2-2; 10 bases match TRBD1. V gave up 1 base and J gave up 0 bases; unmatched junction bases: 5. Germline values: CDR1 SQVTM, CDR2 ANQGSEA. The CDR3 has 17 residues.

This sequence joins TRBV10-3 and TRBJ1-1; 8 nucleotides agree with TRBD1. Per the germline V gene, CDR1 is ENHRY and CDR2 is SYGVKD. CDR3 length: 16 amino acids. The trim removed 8 bases at V and 0 bases at J, leaving 11 bases unmatched. The CDR3 DNA follows: TGTGCCATCCGGAGTGCAGGGGGCGCTTTGAACACTGAAGCTTTCTTT. Its protein product is CAIRSAGGALNTEAFF.

The CDR3 DNA reads as TGTGCCAGCAGTGAAGCGCTTCGGTCGATCTACGAGCAGTACTTC. Protein sequence: CASSEALRSIYEQYF. The chain has TRBV6-1 and TRBJ2-7, with D hard to call. Germline lookup yields CDR1 MNHNS and CDR2 SASEGT. This CDR3 region has 15 residues. V was clipped by 0 bases and J by 3 bases, with 12 bases between them.

This CDR3 reads CASSQDQRTGINYGYTF. CDR3 bases: TGCGCCAGCAGCCAAGATCAACGGACAGGGATAAACTATGGCTACACCTTC. The chain employs TRBV4-3 and TRBJ1-2; TRBD1 agrees at 8 bases. Germline V gene sequence: CDR1 LGHNA, CDR2 YSLEER. The V segment lost 0 bases and the J segment 2 bases; nucleotides outside the gene matches: 8. This CDR3 spans 17 amino acids.

The V and J genes are TRBV10-3 and TRBJ2-1, with TRBD1 matching over 9 bases. Germline lookup yields CDR1 ENHRY and CDR2 SYGVKD. The CDR3 is 20 amino acids. After removal of 2 bases from V and 0 bases from J, the junction contained 14 bases not matched to a gene. The CDR3 reads CAISEPSLDRGLSSYNEQFF. CDR3 sequence (DNA): TGTGCCATCAGTGAGCCCTCTTTGGACAGGGGCCTCAGCTCCTACAATGAGCAGTTCTTC.

The V call is TRBV19, the J call TRBJ1-5, with D possibly matching TRBD1 (5 bases). The CDR3 length is 15 residues. V gave up 6 bases and J gave up 0 bases, with 12 bases separating them. The germline gives CDR1 LNHDA, CDR2 SQIVND (reference sequence). The DNA of the CDR3 is TGTGCCAGTAGATCCCAGGGAAATAGCAATCAGCCCCAGCATTTT. The encoded protein is CASRSQGNSNQPQHF.

The chain couples TRBV5-4 to TRBJ2-6; 10 bases line up with TRBD1. The CDR3 totals 17 residues. V dropped 1 base and J dropped 2; count of bases not matched to a gene: 3. Per germline, CDR1 SGHNT and CDR2 YYREEE (reference sequence). CDR3 sequence reads: CASSLLDRGPGANVLTF. The CDR3 DNA follows: TGTGCCAGCAGCTTGTTAGACAGGGGGCCTGGGGCCAACGTCCTGACTTTC.

CDR3 in DNA: TGTGCCAGCAGTAACGACAGGGGGCGCATAAATGAAAAACTGTTTTTT. Residues: CASSNDRGRINEKLFF. V is TRBV2 and J is TRBJ1-4, with 10 bases lining up with TRBD1. The CDR3 consists of 16 residues. Germline trimming cut 5 bases from V and 5 bases from J; bases unmatched to any gene: 8. CDR1 is SNHLY and CDR2 is FYNNEI in the germline V gene.

The rearrangement links TRBV6-5 to TRBJ2-7, with TRBD1 matching over 7 bases. V lost 6 bases, J lost 1 base, and 6 bases stayed unmatched. The CDR3 totals 14 residues. Germline values: CDR1 MNHEY, CDR2 SVGAGI. The CDR3 bases are TGTGCCAGCAGCCGCGACAGGGTATCCTACGAGCAGTACTTC. This gives the protein CASSRDRVSYEQYF.

V gene TRBV29-1 combines with J gene TRBJ1-2; TRBD1 might be the D (5 bases). The germline V gene encodes CDR1 SQVTM and CDR2 ANQGSEA. The CDR3 contains 14 residues. Trimming took off 3 bases at V and 4 bases at J, with 15 bases between the two ends. Here the CDR3 DNA reads TGCAGCGTTGAGGCAGGGCGACTTTTCTATGGCTACACCTTC. The encoded protein is CSVEAGRLFYGYTF. Based on the CDR3 plus reference TRBV29-1 and TRBJ1-2, the full variable domain is SAVISQKPSRDICQRGTSLTIQCQVDSQVTMMFWYRQQPGQSLTLIATANQGSEATYESGFVIDKFPISRPNLTFSTLTVSNMSPEDSSIYLCSVEAGRLFYGYTFGSGTRLTVV.

As DNA, the CDR3 is TGTGCCAGCAGCCCTTTTCTCGGGGGCGCGAACACCGGGGAGCTGTTTTTT. Its translation: CASSPFLGGANTGELFF. The V call is TRBV9, the J call TRBJ2-2; D might be TRBD1 or TRBD2, each matching 6 bases. CDR3 size: 17 residues. The V gene lost 4 bases and the J gene lost 0 bases, with 16 bases spanning the gap. Germline values: CDR1 SGDLS, CDR2 YYNGEE.

This chain connects TRBV5-8 to TRBJ2-3, with D hard to call. Germline V gene data show CDR1 as SGHTS and CDR2 as YDEGEE. Trimming took off 0 bases at V and 0 bases at J, with 11 bases between the two ends. The CDR3 extends over 16 amino acids. CDR3 DNA sequence: TGTGCCAGCAGCTTGGCCCGGCAGGCGAGCACAGATACGCAGTATTTT. This gives the protein CASSLARQASTDTQYF.

The chain is built from TRBV15 and TRBJ2-2; 9 positions match TRBD1. This CDR3 is built from 14 residues. Germline-derived CDR1 and CDR2 are LNHNV and YYDKDF (reference sequence). Losses at the gene ends were 3 bases for V and 4 bases for J; bases not matched to a gene: 0. The CDR3 DNA is TGTGCCACCAGCAGGGACAGGGGCACCGGGGAGCTGTTTTTT. This translates into CATSRDRGTGELFF.